Listed below are T cell receptor beta chains from one sample, sequenced in a study of control samples from healthy donors and cancer patients. Some clones are missing from TCRdb's copy, which holds only in-frame ones; the method was immunoSEQ multiplex PCR. This table holds 150,000 to 200,000 clones, around 90% found once. Specimen: blood. These receptors originate from a woman in her 40s in good health. Each CDR3 is given with its conserved first and last residue. D genes are given only for firm matches. Clone size, where shown, is once, few, many, or a class for clones that have expanded.

>TRBJ2-7|TRBV12-1|many|NA
CASSLYEQYF
TGTGCCAGCAGCTTGTACGAGCAGTACTTC
>TRBJ1-1|TRBV10-3|NA|NA
CAISPTEMNTEAFF
TGTGCCATCAGTCCGACGGAGATGAACACTGAAGCTTTCTTT
>TRBJ1-2|TRBV10-3|NA|TRBD1
CAISLGGGDYGYTF
TGTGCCATCAGCTTGGGAGGGGGCGACTATGGCTACACCTTC
>TRBJ2-5|TRBV5-6|few|NA
CASGSLVSGHQETQYF
TGTGCCAGCGGATCTTTAGTGAGCGGGCACCAAGAGACCCAGTACTTC
>TRBJ1-1|TRBV4-1|NA|NA
CASSGGGTTEAFF
TGCGCCAGCAGCGGAGGGGGAACTACTGAAGCTTTCTTT
>TRBJ2-1|TRBV11-2|NA|TRBD2
CASSLGSIRDYLYNEQFF
TGTGCCAGCAGCTTAGGGTCGATCCGGGACTACCTCTACAATGAGCAGTTCTTC
>TRBJ2-5|TRBV4-1|NA|TRBD2
CASSQGGSSGGSRETQYF
TGCGCCAGCAGCCAAGGCGGATCTAGCGGGGGTTCTCGGGAGACCCAGTACTTC
>TRBJ1-2|TRBV4-1|NA|NA
CASSQVPNSGYTF
TGCGCCAGCAGCCAAGTACCGAACAGTGGCTACACCTTC
>TRBJ2-5|TRBV6-1|NA|NA
CASSEAGSETQYF
TGTGCCAGCAGTGAAGCGGGCTCAGAGACCCAGTACTTC
>TRBJ2-7|TRBV6-4|NA|NA
CASRSDSYEQYF
TGTGCCAGCAGAAGCGACAGCTACGAGCAGTACTTC
>TRBJ2-2|TRBV18|NA|NA
CASSPSGPNTGELFF
TGTGCCAGCTCACCCTCGGGACCCAACACCGGGGAGCTGTTTTTT
>TRBJ1-5|TRBV6-2/TRBV6-3|NA|NA
CASSPPGVYSNQPQHF
TGTGCCAGCAGTCCCCCGGGAGTTTATAGCAATCAGCCCCAGCATTTT
>TRBJ2-7|TRBV27|NA|TRBD1
CASSPFGADRGNSYEQYF
TGTGCCAGCAGCCCTTTCGGGGCGGACAGGGGAAACTCCTACGAGCAGTACTTC
>TRBJ2-3|TRBV5-6|NA|NA
CASSSGSTDTQYF
TGTGCCAGCAGTTCGGGCAGCACAGATACGCAGTATTTT
>TRBJ1-2|TRBV3-1/TRBV3-2|once|TRBD1
CASSPGTGVYGYTF
TGTGCCAGCAGCCCCGGGACAGGAGTCTATGGCTACACCTTC
>TRBJ2-7|TRBV5-6|NA|TRBD1
CASSFRGLSSYEQYF
TGTGCCAGCAGCTTCAGGGGGCTGAGCTCCTACGAGCAGTACTTC
>TRBJ2-7|TRBV4-2|NA|NA
CASSQRLDYEQYF
TGTGCCAGCAGCCAGAGACTGGACTACGAGCAGTACTTC
>TRBJ2-1|TRBV13|NA|NA
CASSPRGDNEQFF
TGTGCCAGCAGCCCGAGGGGGGACAATGAGCAGTTCTTC
>TRBJ2-3|TRBV28|NA|TRBD2
CASSLGGTKDTQYF
TGTGCCAGCAGTTTAGGGGGGACTAAAGATACGCAGTATTTT
>TRBJ1-3|TRBV12-3/TRBV12-4|NA|NA
CASSLDGNTIYF
TGTGCCAGCAGTTTAGACGGAAACACCATATATTTT
>TRBJ2-4|TRBV7-9|NA|NA
CASSLSGTNIQYF
TGTGCCAGCAGCCTATCCGGGACGAACATTCAGTACTTC
>TRBJ1-2|TRBV6-5|NA|NA
CATSEGPQGWGGYTF
TGTGCCACCTCAGAGGGTCCGCAGGGCTGGGGTGGCTACACCTTC
>TRBJ1-1|TRBV2|NA|TRBD1
CASSELQGVVTEAFF
TGTGCCAGCAGTGAACTTCAGGGGGTTGTCACTGAAGCTTTCTTT
>TRBJ2-7|TRBV4-1|NA|TRBD1
CASTQGARSYEQYF
TGCGCCAGCACCCAGGGGGCGCGATCCTACGAGCAGTACTTC
>TRBJ1-1|TRBV7-9|NA|TRBD1
CASSLGGGAGTEAFF
TGTGCCAGCAGCTTGGGAGGGGGCGCGGGGACTGAAGCTTTCTTT
>TRBJ1-2|TRBV5-1|once|NA
CASSVEGGGYTF
TGCGCCAGCAGCGTCGAGGGAGGGGGCTACACCTTC
>TRBJ1-5|TRBV13|NA|NA
CASSFSGLNQPQHF
TGTGCCAGCAGCTTTTCGGGGCTGAATCAGCCCCAGCATTTT
>TRBJ1-6|TRBV6-5|NA|NA
CASSYAAETLNSPLHF
TGTGCCAGCAGTTACGCGGCAGAGACCTTGAATTCACCCCTCCACTTT
>TRBJ2-5|TRBV3-1/TRBV3-2|NA|TRBD2
CASSQATSGETQYF
TGTGCCAGCAGCCAAGCAACTAGCGGGGAGACCCAGTACTTC
>TRBJ1-1|TRBV5-5|NA|NA
CASSVDQYTEAFF
TGTGCCAGCAGCGTCGATCAGTACACTGAAGCTTTCTTT
>TRBJ1-5|TRBV19|NA|TRBD1
CASSTNGQGIQPQHF
TGTGCCAGTAGTACAAATGGACAGGGGATTCAGCCCCAGCATTTT
>TRBJ1-3|TRBV18|NA|NA
CASSPAGNSGNTIYF
TGTGCCAGCTCACCAGCGGGGAACTCTGGAAACACCATATATTTT
>TRBJ2-1|TRBV4-2|NA|TRBD2
CASRRASGGAEEQFF
TGTGCCAGCAGAAGGGCTAGCGGGGGGGCAGAGGAGCAGTTCTTC
>TRBJ2-7|TRBV2|NA|TRBD2
CASRKGLAGTYEQYF
TGTGCCAGCAGGAAGGGGCTAGCGGGAACCTACGAGCAGTACTTC
>TRBJ1-2|TRBV12-3/TRBV12-4|NA|NA
CASESGAGGYTF
TGTGCCAGCGAGTCAGGGGCTGGTGGCTACACCTTC
>TRBJ2-7|TRBV2|NA|NA
CASSESLEGFYEQYF
TGTGCCAGCAGTGAATCTCTCGAGGGGTTCTACGAGCAGTACTTC
>TRBJ1-6|TRBV14|NA|NA
CASSQEGRANSPLHF
TGTGCCAGCAGCCAAGAGGGAAGAGCGAATTCACCCCTCCACTTT
>TRBJ1-5|TRBV24-1|NA|NA
CATSATGAGQPQHF
TGTGCCACCAGTGCTACGGGGGCGGGCCAGCCCCAGCATTTT
>TRBJ2-5|TRBV7-6|NA|NA
CASSLAWSAGQETQYF
TGTGCCAGCAGCTTAGCGTGGTCGGCAGGACAAGAGACCCAGTACTTC
>TRBJ2-3|TRBV12-3/TRBV12-4|NA|NA
CASSGGGVGTQYF
TGTGCCAGCAGCGGGGGCGGTGTTGGTACGCAGTATTTT
>TRBJ2-1|TRBV25-1|NA|NA
CASRWGAEQFF
TGTGCCAGCAGGTGGGGCGCTGAGCAGTTCTTC
>TRBJ1-1|TRBV3-1/TRBV3-2|NA|TRBD1
CASSPDRGLSTEAFF
TGTGCCAGCAGCCCCGACAGGGGGCTGAGCACTGAAGCTTTCTTT
>TRBJ1-2|TRBV25-1|NA|NA
CASSESHGGGGYTF
TGTGCCAGCAGTGAATCCCATGGTGGGGGTGGCTACACCTTC